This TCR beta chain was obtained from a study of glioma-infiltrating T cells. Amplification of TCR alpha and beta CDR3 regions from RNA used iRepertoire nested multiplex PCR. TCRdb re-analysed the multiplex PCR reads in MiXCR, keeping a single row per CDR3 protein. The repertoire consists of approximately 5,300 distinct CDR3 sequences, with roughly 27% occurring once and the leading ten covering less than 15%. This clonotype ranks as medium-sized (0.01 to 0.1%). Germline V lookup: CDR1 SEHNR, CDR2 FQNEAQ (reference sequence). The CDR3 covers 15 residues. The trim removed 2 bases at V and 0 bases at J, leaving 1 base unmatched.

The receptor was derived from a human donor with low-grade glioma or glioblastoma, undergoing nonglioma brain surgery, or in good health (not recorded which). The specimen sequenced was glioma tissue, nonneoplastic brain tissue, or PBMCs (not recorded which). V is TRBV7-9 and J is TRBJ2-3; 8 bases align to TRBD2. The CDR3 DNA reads TGTGCCAGCAGCTTAACTAGCGGAAGCACAGATACGCAGTATTTT. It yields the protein CASSLTSGSTDTQYF.